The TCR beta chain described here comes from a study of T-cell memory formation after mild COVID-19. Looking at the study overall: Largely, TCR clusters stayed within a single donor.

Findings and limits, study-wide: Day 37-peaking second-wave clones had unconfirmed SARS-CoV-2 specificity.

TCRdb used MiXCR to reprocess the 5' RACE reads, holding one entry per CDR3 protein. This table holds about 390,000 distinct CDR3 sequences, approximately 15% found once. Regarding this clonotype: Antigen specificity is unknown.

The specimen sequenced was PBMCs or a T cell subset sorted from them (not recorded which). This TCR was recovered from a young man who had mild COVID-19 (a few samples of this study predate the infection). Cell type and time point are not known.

The CDR3 reads CASSQDRGGSQYF. The CDR3 nucleotides read TGTGCCAGCAGCCAAGATAGGGGGGGTTCGCAGTATTTT. V is TRBV4-2 and J is TRBJ2-3; weak D call: TRBD2 (7 bases). The V and J ends lost 0 bases and 10 bases respectively, with 11 bases between them. The CDR3 loop spans 13 amino acids. The germline gives CDR1 LGHNA, CDR2 YNFKEQ.